The rows below give T cell receptor beta chains drawn from one sample of a study of T-cell reconstitution after alpha-beta-depleted transplantation in children. TCRdb itself ran the PCR reads through MiXCR, one entry per CDR3 protein. This sample has 280,000 or so distinct CDR3 sequences, with 11% found just once. Specimen: peripheral blood, collected 180 days after TCRalphabeta/CD19-depleted stem cell transplant. Receptors were obtained from a male patient under 10 years old who had a stem cell transplant for chronic granulomatous disease, so the T cells may come from the graft donor. Each CDR3 is given with its conserved first and last residue. The D gene is left open where the match is weak. Size tells how often a clone was seen (once, few, many) or the class of an expanded clone, and some rows leave it out.

>many|TRBV10-3|TRBJ1-1|NA
CAISERGNTEAFF
TGTGCCATCAGTGAGCGGGGGAACACTGAAGCTTTCTTT
>NA|TRBV28|TRBJ1-1|TRBD1
CASSTLQGAAEAFF
TGTGCCAGCAGTACCCTTCAGGGGGCAGCTGAAGCTTTCTTT
>many|TRBV7-2|TRBJ2-1|NA
CASSDPRRMIF
TGTGCCAGCAGCGACCCCCGGCGCATGATCTTC
>few|TRBV29-1|TRBJ2-5|NA
CSVTGDGGETQYF
TGCAGCGTTACCGGGGACGGCGGGGAGACCCAGTACTTC
>many|TRBV20-1|TRBJ2-4|TRBD2
CSARDSRLAGGKNIQYF
TGCAGTGCTAGAGATTCGAGACTAGCGGGAGGGAAAAACATTCAGTACTTC
>many|TRBV5-1|TRBJ2-1|NA
CASSRLHQDEQFF
TGCGCCAGCAGCCGTCTGCACCAAGATGAGCAGTTCTTC
>many|TRBV12-3/TRBV12-4|TRBJ2-6|NA
CASTPSGANVLTF
TGTGCCAGCACCCCCTCTGGGGCCAACGTCCTGACTTTC
>many|TRBV20-1|TRBJ1-4|NA
CSCLEGHGEKLFF
TGCAGTTGTCTCGAGGGACATGGGGAAAAACTGTTTTTT
>many|TRBV13|TRBJ2-1|NA
CASSVLYNEQFF
TGTGCCAGCTCCGTTCTATACAATGAGCAGTTCTTC
>many|TRBV24-1|TRBJ2-1|NA
CATSETGGRGGEQFF
TGTGCCACCAGTGAAACGGGGGGCCGGGGAGGTGAGCAGTTCTTC
>many|TRBV12-3/TRBV12-4|TRBJ2-3|NA
CASRYGTVSTDTQYF
TGTGCCAGCAGATACGGGACGGTTAGCACAGATACGCAGTATTTT
>NA|TRBV2|TRBJ2-1|TRBD1
CASGTGRSSYNEQFF
TGTGCCAGCGGGACAGGGCGTAGCTCCTACAATGAGCAGTTCTTC
>few|TRBV12-3/TRBV12-4|TRBJ2-3|NA
CASSLARAATSTDTQYF
TGTGCCAGCAGTTTAGCGCGGGCGGCTACTAGCACAGATACGCAGTATTTT
>many|TRBV27|TRBJ2-4|NA
CASRRIGGAKNIQYF
TGTGCCAGCAGACGTATTGGGGGGGCTAAAAACATTCAGTACTTC
>many|TRBV9|TRBJ2-1|NA
CASSPRTQNEQFF
TGTGCCAGCAGCCCTCGCACCCAGAATGAGCAGTTCTTC
>many|TRBV6-1|TRBJ1-6|NA
CASSESTLHNSPLHF
TGTGCCAGCAGCGAGTCTACCCTCCATAATTCACCCCTCCACTTT
>many|TRBV7-3|TRBJ2-3|NA
CASSLTGAGRDTQYF
TGTGCCAGCAGCTTAACTGGGGCAGGACGAGATACGCAGTATTTT
>many|TRBV9|TRBJ1-2|TRBD1
CASSTGQGGYGYTF
TGTGCCAGCAGCACCGGACAGGGGGGGTATGGCTACACCTTC
>many|TRBV7-6|TRBJ1-1|NA
CASSADSNTEAFF
TGTGCCAGCAGCGCGGACAGCAACACTGAAGCTTTCTTT
>many|TRBV9|TRBJ2-1|NA
CASSVEGQGRNEQFF
TGTGCCAGCAGCGTAGAGGGGCAGGGGCGTAATGAGCAGTTCTTC
>many|TRBV5-4|TRBJ1-6|NA
CASSTSRAGNSPLHF
TGTGCCAGCAGCACTTCACGGGCGGGTAATTCACCCCTCCACTTT
>many|TRBV19|TRBJ1-4|NA
CASTEDRHQKLFF
TGTGCCAGTACTGAGGACCGCCATCAAAAACTGTTTTTT
>many|TRBV6-2/TRBV6-3|TRBJ2-2|NA
CASRTVGELFF
TGTGCCAGCAGAACGGTCGGGGAGCTGTTTTTT
>many|TRBV12-3/TRBV12-4|TRBJ2-2|TRBD1
CASSLAKIPGGTGGMAGELFF
TGTGCCAGCAGTTTAGCCAAAATCCCGGGCGGGACAGGAGGTATGGCCGGGGAGCTGTTTTTT
>many|TRBV12-3/TRBV12-4|TRBJ2-4|NA
CASSLPLAGRDKNIQYF
TGTGCCAGCAGTTTGCCGCTTGCGGGCCGAGACAAAAACATTCAGTACTTC
>many|TRBV20-1|TRBJ2-7|NA
CSAIPKSSYEQYF
TGCAGTGCTATACCTAAGAGCTCCTACGAGCAGTACTTC
>many|TRBV6-2/TRBV6-3|TRBJ2-1|NA
CASSRTIQSEQFF
TGTGCCAGCAGCCGGACTATACAGAGTGAGCAGTTCTTC
>many|TRBV29-1|TRBJ2-4|NA
CSVAPRGVITKNIQYF
TGCAGCGTTGCCCCCAGAGGGGTGATAACCAAAAACATTCAGTACTTC
>NA|TRBV5-4|TRBJ2-1|NA
CASSSTYSYNEQFF
TGTGCCAGCAGCTCGACATACTCCTACAATGAGCAGTTCTTC
>many|TRBV4-3|TRBJ2-7|TRBD2
CASSHLAGGRNEQYF
TGCGCCAGCAGCCACTTAGCGGGGGGGCGAAACGAGCAGTACTTC
>few|TRBV19|TRBJ2-2|NA
CASSMNTGELFF
TGTGCCAGTAGTATGAACACCGGGGAGCTGTTTTTT
>many|TRBV7-6|TRBJ2-5|TRBD1
CASSRTGGAGETQYF
TGTGCCAGCAGCCGGACAGGGGGCGCAGGCGAGACCCAGTACTTC
>many|TRBV7-8|TRBJ2-3|TRBD2
CASSSRVGLAEASTDTQYF
TGTGCCAGCAGCTCTAGAGTGGGACTAGCGGAAGCTAGCACAGATACGCAGTATTTT
>few|TRBV29-1|TRBJ2-1|NA
CSVGIGGQYNEQFF
TGCAGCGTTGGAATCGGGGGACAATACAATGAGCAGTTCTTC